This T cell receptor beta chain was identified in a study of CD4 T cells in relation to SARS-CoV-2 and coronaviruses. The V gene's germline CDR1 is SGHTA and CDR2 FQGNSA. This CDR3 contains 15 residues. The junction had 7 bases not matched to a gene; V was cut back by 0 bases and J by 12 bases. Sequenced by immunoSEQ multiplex PCR; TCRdb stores in-frame clones only, minus some. The sample shows tens of thousands of clones, just over 90% of them seen only once. The TCR comes from an adult with COVID-19. What was sequenced was naive CD4+ T cells from PBMCs. Subset specified: naive CD4+ T cells isolated by negative enrichment. The chain joins TRBV7-2 to TRBJ2-1; 11 bases map to TRBD2. The CDR3 sequence is CASSLASRLAGGQFF. In DNA, the CDR3 is TGTGCCAGCAGCTTAGCGTCCCGGCTAGCGGGAGGGCAGTTCTTC.